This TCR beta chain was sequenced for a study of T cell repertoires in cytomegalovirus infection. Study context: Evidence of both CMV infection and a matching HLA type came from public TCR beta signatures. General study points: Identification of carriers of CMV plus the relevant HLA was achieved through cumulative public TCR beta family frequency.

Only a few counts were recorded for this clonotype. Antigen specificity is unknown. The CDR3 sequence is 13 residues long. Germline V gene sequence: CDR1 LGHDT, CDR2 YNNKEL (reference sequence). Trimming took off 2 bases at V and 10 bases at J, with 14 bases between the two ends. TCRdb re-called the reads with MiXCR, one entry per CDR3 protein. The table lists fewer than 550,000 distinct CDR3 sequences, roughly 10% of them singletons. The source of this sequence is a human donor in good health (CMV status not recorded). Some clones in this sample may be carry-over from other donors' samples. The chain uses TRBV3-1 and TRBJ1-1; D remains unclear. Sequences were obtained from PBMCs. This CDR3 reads CASSQSALSRAFF. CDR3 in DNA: TGTGCCAGCAGCCAATCGGCCCTCTCGCGAGCTTTCTTT.